The 13 T cell receptor beta chains below were found in one sample sequenced in a study of memory CD4+ T cells and cytomegalovirus serostatus. Profiling relied on immunoSEQ multiplex PCR, and the TCRdb table lists in-frame clones only, not all of them. This sample has some 39,000 clones, with 75% to 85% found just once. Single viable CD3+CD4+CD8-CD45RO+ cells were sorted as the memory CD4+ T cells. Source material: memory CD4+ T cells from blood. The receptor set was obtained from an adult in good health and CMV-seronegative.

This clone has just one count. The chain joins TRBV6-6 to TRBJ2-1, with D possibly being TRBD1 (5 bases). Germline assignment: CDR1 MNHNY and CDR2 SVGAGI (reference sequence). The CDR3 is 11 amino acids. Trimming shortened V by 3 bases and J by 9 bases, and 6 bases separated the two germline ends. For the CDR3, the DNA is TGTGCCAGCAGTTATGGGGCTGAGCAGTTCTTC. This sequence encodes CASSYGAEQFF.

The chain recombines TRBV5-1 with TRBJ2-5; 9 bases match TRBD1. The trim removed 0 bases at V and 3 bases at J, leaving 0 bases unmatched. The V gene's germline CDR1 is SGHRS and CDR2 YFSETQ. The CDR3 is 14 residues long. The CDR3 DNA is TGCGCCAGCAGCTTGGGGACAGGGGAAGAGACCCAGTACTTC. Its translation is CASSLGTGEETQYF.

The V gene is TRBV4-1, the J gene TRBJ2-5; D is perhaps TRBD2 (6 bases). In germline, CDR1 is MGHRA, CDR2 YSYEKL. The CDR3 is made up of 12 amino acids. The ends were cut back, 0 bases at V and 7 bases at J, with 6 bases in the middle. This CDR3 reads CASSQEGGTQYF. In DNA form, the CDR3 reads TGCGCCAGCAGCCAAGAGGGGGGGACCCAGTACTTC.

This clone was observed a handful of times. The V gene is TRBV29-1, the J gene TRBJ1-1; possible D gene TRBD1, 6 bases. The CDR3 has 12 amino acids. Germline V gene sequence: CDR1 SQVTM, CDR2 ANQGSEA. The V end was cut by 5 bases, the J end by 4 bases, with 11 bases between. The CDR3 DNA is TGCAGCGTTAGCAGGGGTAGCACTGAAGCTTTCTTT. This sequence encodes CSVSRGSTEAFF.

The chain has TRBV7-9 and TRBJ2-4; no clear D. Trimming took 1 base from V and 1 from J, leaving 17 bases between them. The CDR3 totals 18 residues. The germline V gene has CDR1 SEHNR and CDR2 FQNEAQ (reference sequence). The DNA of the CDR3 is TGTGCCAGCAGCTTAGAACCCTCTTCCATCGTCGCCAAAAACATTCAGTACTTC. This gives the protein CASSLEPSSIVAKNIQYF.

The chain has TRBV6-6 and TRBJ1-2; the D gene is possibly TRBD1 (6 bases). The CDR3 length is 15 residues. Between the trimmed V and J ends, which lost 4 bases and 2 bases, there was a span of 14 bases. Germline assignment: CDR1 MNHNY and CDR2 SVGAGI (reference sequence). CDR3 sequence reads: CASSSPEGQNYGYTF. CDR3 bases: TGTGCCAGCAGTTCCCCGGAGGGACAAAACTATGGCTACACCTTC.

The V and J genes are TRBV28 and TRBJ1-5, with 9 nucleotides matching TRBD1. This CDR3 has 14 residues. The germline gives CDR1 MDHEN, CDR2 SYDVKM. V lost 9 bases to trimming and J lost 6 bases; unmatched junction nucleotides: 9. CDR3 sequence (DNA): TGTGCCAGTAGAACAGGGGGCACGGTTCAGCCCCAGCATTTT. Translated: CASRTGGTVQPQHF.

The CDR3 sequence: CASSLTGGEQYF. In nucleotides, the CDR3 is TGTGCCAGCAGCTTGACAGGTGGCGAGCAGTACTTC. This rearrangement joins TRBV5-4 to TRBJ2-7; a possible D gene is TRBD1 (5 bases). The length of the CDR3 is 12 residues. With 1 base removed from V and 6 bases from J, the gap between germline ends came to 8 bases. From germline, CDR1 is SGHNT and CDR2 YYREEE (reference sequence).

The chain joins TRBV30 to TRBJ1-1, with D uncertain. The CDR3 totals 13 residues. From germline, CDR1 is GTSNPN and CDR2 SVGIG (reference sequence). V was cut by 0 bases and J by 3 bases, with 8 bases left in between. In nucleotides, the CDR3 is TGTGCCTGGAGTGTATGGTCTTACACTGAAGCTTTCTTT. It translates to CAWSVWSYTEAFF. The whole variable domain, remainder taken from reference TRBV30 and TRBJ1-1, is SQTIHQWPATLVQPVGSPLSLECTVEGTSNPNLYWYRQAAGRGLQLLFYSVGIGQISSEVPQNLSASRPQDRQFILSSKKLLLSDSGFYLCAWSVWSYTEAFFGQGTRLTVV.

The chain links TRBV5-1 to TRBJ2-3; no clear D. The CDR3 totals 14 residues. V shed 6 bases and J shed 0 bases, with 11 bases lying between them. Germline-derived CDR1 and CDR2 are SGHRS and YFSETQ. The CDR3 DNA is TGCGCCAGCAAAACAAGTATAAGCACAGATACGCAGTATTTT. This translates into CASKTSISTDTQYF.

The chain has TRBV7-9 and TRBJ2-2; 7 bases are a match to TRBD2. Germline V CDR1 and CDR2: SEHNR, FQNEAQ (reference sequence). The CDR3 spans 15 residues. V shed 4 bases, J shed 4 bases, and the junction held 6 bases outside the gene matches. CDR3 sequence reads: CASSSGGGRTGELFF. The CDR3 coding sequence is TGTGCCAGCAGCTCTGGCGGGGGTCGCACCGGGGAGCTGTTTTTT.

In its sample, this clone was seen once. The V gene is TRBV5-1, the J gene TRBJ2-5, with TRBD1 as a possible D gene (7 bases). Trimming pared 0 bases from V and 7 bases from J, leaving 10 bases between. The CDR3 length is 13 residues. CDR1 is SGHRS and CDR2 is YFSETQ in the germline V gene. CDR3 DNA sequence: TGCGCCAGCAGCTTGGGTCAGGGGGGGACCCAGTACTTC. It encodes CASSLGQGGTQYF.

The J gene is TRBJ2-6, the V gene TRBV25-1; D might be TRBD1 (6 bases). In germline, CDR1 is MGHDK, CDR2 SYGVNS. The CDR3 runs to 15 residues. Trimming shortened V by 7 bases and J by 2 bases, and 12 bases separated the two germline ends. CDR3: CASTDDRTGANVLTF. The CDR3, as DNA: TGTGCCAGCACAGATGACAGGACTGGGGCCAACGTCCTGACTTTC.